The T cell receptor beta chain under discussion was sequenced for a study of T-cell memory formation after mild COVID-19. General observations from the study: The study detected some responding clones in pre-infection memory, suggesting cross-reactive memory joined.

TCRdb re-derived calls from the 5' RACE reads in MiXCR, one entry per CDR3 protein. Of around 340,000 distinct CDR3 sequences detected, approximately 13% appear once; the ten largest clones hold approximately 21%. The sample holds a few counts of this clonotype. Its cognate antigen is unknown. CDR1 is SNHLY, CDR2 FYNNEI, per germline. The length of the CDR3 is 12 residues. The germline V and J ends were trimmed by 3 bases and 6 bases, with 9 bases remaining between them. Material: PBMCs or a T cell subset sorted from them (not recorded which). This receptor was obtained from a man aged 18 to 35 who had mild COVID-19 (a few samples of this study predate the infection). Cell type and time point are not known. The chain uses TRBV2 and TRBJ2-7; D possibly corresponds to TRBD1 (7 bases). The CDR3 coding sequence is TGTGCCAGCAGTGACCAGGGGGGCGAGCAGTACGTC. It translates to CASSDQGGEQYV.